This T cell receptor (beta chain) was sequenced in a study of CD4 T cells in relation to SARS-CoV-2 and coronaviruses (dated by TCRdb to the early 2020s). About the study as a whole: In the ViraFEST assay, PBMCs were grown with antigen for about eleven days, and TCR beta CDR3s were then sequenced to identify antigen-specific clonal expansions. The study assessed, at the TCR clonotype level, memory CD4+ T cell crossreactivity between SARS-CoV-2 and common cold coronavirus spike proteins. The Adaptive Biotechnologies TCR-sequencing kit was used to sequence samples from a few pre-COVID donors and the naive versus memory experiments, whereas other data were Illumina-based. The negative reference condition was either a culture with an HIV-1 Nef peptide pool or a culture with no peptide. A different, Illumina-based TCR-beta assay was used to sequence expansion assays from other donors in the study. Using patient-derived lymphoblastoid cell lines, the shared crossreactive spike epitopes were mapped to their HLA restriction.

About this clone itself: No cognate antigen has been identified for it. No qualities accompany the bases; no much larger clone lies one base away.

The library relied on the immunoSEQ multiplex PCR assay. The study's own analysis went as follows. During preprocessing, nonproductive sequences were removed, as were CDR3s that did not start with C, did not end with F or W, or were shorter than 7 amino acids. The MANAFEST web app identified antigen-specific clonotypes based on expansion compared with the reference and other culture wells. A clone was considered positive if significant expansion relative to the reference culture was observed in 2 of 3 replicate wells at an FDR below 0.05. To be called positive, a clone also had to show significant expansion compared with every other tandem well and an odds ratio greater than 5. CDR3 homology was quantified as pairwise Levenshtein distance, calculated with the stringdist R package after three terminal residues were trimmed from each end. As stored in TCRdb, this immuneACCESS dataset retains in-frame rearrangements with V and J assigned. A fraction of the clones does not appear; measured against another copy, unresolved V genes explain less than half of the discrepancy, and the remainder lacks a known reason. The D gene and trimming were derived from the DNA, and the V and J assignments and clone size from that table. The sample table shows approximately 24,000 clones, and over 70% are seen once. Roughly 13% of the sample rests with the top ten.

The paper's findings and limits, for the study overall: Roughly 64% of donors had memory CD4+ clonotypes that crossrecognized SARS-CoV-2 and at least one common cold coronavirus spike. Because no donor provided both pre-pandemic and post-infection samples, tracing the source of pre-existing responses was limited. Small numbers of patients and of tested TCRs limited the study. Since the crossreactivity analysis centred on spike protein, crossreactivity against other viral proteins was not assessed. Crossreactive clones showed significantly weaker SARS-CoV-2-driven expansion than monoreactive clones, consistent with antigenic imprinting.

CD4+ T cells from unexposed donors were collected before the COVID-19 pandemic (2011-2018). The EasySep CD4+ T cell isolation kit was used to isolate CD4+ T cells once the cultures had run for 10 to 11 days. As cell numbers permitted, CD4+ T cells from unexposed donors were tested for reactivity to SARS-CoV-2 S and N and to four common cold coronavirus spike pools. Each well received approximately 2 million PBMCs, cultured in IMDM supplemented with about 4.5% human AB serum and roughly 10 IU/ml IL-2. Half of the culture medium was replaced with fresh IL-2-containing medium on days 3 and 7. In general, triplicate replicate wells were used for every peptide culture condition. The leukapheresis product for the unexposed donors was obtained through commercial purchase. PBMCs were isolated from leukapheresis product or whole blood by Ficoll-Paque PLUS gradient centrifugation. The PBMCs went either fresh into the expansion assay or into cryopreservation at -140 degrees C. The QIAamp Micro DNA Kit was used to extract genomic DNA from the CD4+ T cells.

The source material was CD4+ T cells from PBMCs, cultured in vitro. The sequence came from a human donor in good health.

The CDR3 corresponds to CASSKDRGREKLFF. DNA sequence: TGTGCCAGCAGCAAAGATAGGGGCCGAGAAAAACTGTTTTTT. Recombination joined TRBV21-1 with TRBJ1-4; whether TRBD1, the table's D call, matches the DNA was not checked. TRBV21-1 constitutes a pseudogene. Measured from the cysteine to the phenylalanine, the CDR3 is 14 residues long. The read is trimmed to its CDR3 DNA, 42 bases read in frame from base 1.